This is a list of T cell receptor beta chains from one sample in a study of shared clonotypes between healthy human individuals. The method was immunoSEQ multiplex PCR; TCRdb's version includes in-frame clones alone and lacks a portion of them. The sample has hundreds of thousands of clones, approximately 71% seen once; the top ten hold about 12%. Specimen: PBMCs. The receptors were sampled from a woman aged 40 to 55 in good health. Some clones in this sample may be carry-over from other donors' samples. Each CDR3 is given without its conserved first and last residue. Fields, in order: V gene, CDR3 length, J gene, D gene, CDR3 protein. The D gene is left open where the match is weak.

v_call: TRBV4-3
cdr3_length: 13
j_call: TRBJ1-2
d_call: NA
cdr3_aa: ASSRSTTDFYGYT

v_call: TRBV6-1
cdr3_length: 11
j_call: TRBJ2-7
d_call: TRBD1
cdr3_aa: ASKDRGWGEQY

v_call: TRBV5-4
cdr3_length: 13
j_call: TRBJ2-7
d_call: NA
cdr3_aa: ASSFGGALGHEQY

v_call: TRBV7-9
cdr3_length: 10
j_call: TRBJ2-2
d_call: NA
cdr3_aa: ASSLATGELF

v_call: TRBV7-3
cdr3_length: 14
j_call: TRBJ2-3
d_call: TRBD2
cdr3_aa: ASSSGLAGGQDTQY

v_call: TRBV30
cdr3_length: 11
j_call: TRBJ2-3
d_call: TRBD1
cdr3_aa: AWTQGATDTQY

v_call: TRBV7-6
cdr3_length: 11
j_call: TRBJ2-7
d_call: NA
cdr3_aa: ASSFNGPGEQY

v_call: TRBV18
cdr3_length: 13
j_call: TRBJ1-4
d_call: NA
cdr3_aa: ASSPEGLVVEKLF

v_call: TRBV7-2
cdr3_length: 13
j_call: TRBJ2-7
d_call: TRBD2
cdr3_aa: ASGEGLAVSYEQY

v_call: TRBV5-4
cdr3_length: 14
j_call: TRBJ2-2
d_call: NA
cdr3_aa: ASSPPGGPGYGELF

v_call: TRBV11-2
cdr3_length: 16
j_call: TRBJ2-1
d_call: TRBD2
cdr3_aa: ASSLTTTSGSPYNEQF

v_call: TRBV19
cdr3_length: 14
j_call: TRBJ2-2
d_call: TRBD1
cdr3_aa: ASSIRTGGIAGELF

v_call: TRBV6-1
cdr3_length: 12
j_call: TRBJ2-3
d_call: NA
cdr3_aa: ASRDSPGADTQY

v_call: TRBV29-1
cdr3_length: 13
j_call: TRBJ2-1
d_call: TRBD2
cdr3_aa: SPAGLAGSYNEQF

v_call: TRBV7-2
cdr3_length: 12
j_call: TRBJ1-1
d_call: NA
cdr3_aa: ASSSSPRFAEAF

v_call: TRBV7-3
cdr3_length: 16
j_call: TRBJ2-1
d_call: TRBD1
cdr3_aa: ASSLGRQGVPTGNEQF

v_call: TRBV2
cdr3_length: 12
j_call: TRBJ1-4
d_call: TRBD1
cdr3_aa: ASAGGQGYEKLF

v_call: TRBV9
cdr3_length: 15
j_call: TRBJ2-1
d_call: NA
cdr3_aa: ASSVGWAASSYNEQF

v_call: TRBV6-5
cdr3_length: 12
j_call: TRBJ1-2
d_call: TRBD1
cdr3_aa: ASSFRYRQGGYT

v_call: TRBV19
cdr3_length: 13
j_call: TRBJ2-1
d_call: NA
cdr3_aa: ASSMFGLPYNEQF

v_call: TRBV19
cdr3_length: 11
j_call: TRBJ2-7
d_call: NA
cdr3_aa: ASSLGRAYEQY

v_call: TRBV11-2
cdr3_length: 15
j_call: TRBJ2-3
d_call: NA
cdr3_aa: ASSLDPGVRRTDTQY